This is a list of T cell receptor beta chains from one sample in a study of blood T cell repertoires in COVID-19. Sequenced by immunoSEQ multiplex PCR; TCRdb stores in-frame clones only, minus some. The repertoire holds 200,000 or so clones, with more than 65% as singletons. What was sequenced was peripheral blood. Source of these receptors: a young woman who had recovered from COVID-19. Each CDR3 is given with its conserved first and last residue. The D gene is left open where the match is weak.

V	D	J	DNA	CDR3
TRBV7-2	.	TRBJ2-3	TGTGCCAGCAGCCTTCCCGATACGCAGTATTTT	CASSLPDTQYF
TRBV6-1	.	TRBJ2-3	TGTGCCAGCAGTGAACGAGGGGGAGAAGCAGATACGCAGTATTTT	CASSERGGEADTQYF
TRBV5-5	.	TRBJ1-3	TGTGCCAGCAGCTTCAGACAGGCAAACTCTGGAAACACCATATATTTT	CASSFRQANSGNTIYF
TRBV7-9	TRBD2	TRBJ2-6	TGTGCCAGCAGCCTTCGGGACTACTCTGGGGCCAACGTCCTGACTTTC	CASSLRDYSGANVLTF
TRBV10-1	TRBD1	TRBJ2-3	TGCGCCAGCAGTGGGGGGACAGGGGAAGAGACAGATACGCAGTATTTT	CASSGGTGEETDTQYF
TRBV6-6	.	TRBJ1-4	TGTGCCAGCAGTTCAGGTTCCGCAAATGAAAAACTGTTTTTT	CASSSGSANEKLFF
TRBV27	.	TRBJ1-5	TGTGCCAGCAGCCGGAGGGTCCCTTCGTCGGGCAATCAGCCCCAGCATTTT	CASSRRVPSSGNQPQHF
TRBV18	TRBD1	TRBJ2-3	TGTGCCAGCTCGCCACTTCCGGGACAGGGAACAGATACGCAGTATTTT	CASSPLPGQGTDTQYF
TRBV18	.	TRBJ1-2	TGTGCCAGCTCACCCTCTTACGTCCAGGGGACGTCCTACACCTTC	CASSPSYVQGTSYTF
TRBV4-2	.	TRBJ2-1	TGTGCCAGCAGCCAGGTTGACAGTCCCGGCTCCTACAATGAGCAGTTCTTC	CASSQVDSPGSYNEQFF
TRBV30	.	TRBJ1-1	TGTGCCTGGGATCGGGGAGCGGAAGCTTTCTTT	CAWDRGAEAFF
TRBV2	.	TRBJ1-1	TGTGCCAGCAGTCCACAGGGACCGGTCACTGAAGCTTTCTTT	CASSPQGPVTEAFF
TRBV25-1	TRBD1	TRBJ1-5	TGTGCCAGCAGTGGCCCCGACAGGGCACATGAGCCCCAGCATTTT	CASSGPDRAHEPQHF
TRBV4-2	.	TRBJ2-3	TGTGCCAGCAGCCAAGATCAGGTTAGCACAGATACGCAGTATTTT	CASSQDQVSTDTQYF
TRBV28	.	TRBJ1-1	TGTGCCAGCAGTTTCGTGAGGATAATCGGGAACACTGAAGCTTTCTTT	CASSFVRIIGNTEAFF